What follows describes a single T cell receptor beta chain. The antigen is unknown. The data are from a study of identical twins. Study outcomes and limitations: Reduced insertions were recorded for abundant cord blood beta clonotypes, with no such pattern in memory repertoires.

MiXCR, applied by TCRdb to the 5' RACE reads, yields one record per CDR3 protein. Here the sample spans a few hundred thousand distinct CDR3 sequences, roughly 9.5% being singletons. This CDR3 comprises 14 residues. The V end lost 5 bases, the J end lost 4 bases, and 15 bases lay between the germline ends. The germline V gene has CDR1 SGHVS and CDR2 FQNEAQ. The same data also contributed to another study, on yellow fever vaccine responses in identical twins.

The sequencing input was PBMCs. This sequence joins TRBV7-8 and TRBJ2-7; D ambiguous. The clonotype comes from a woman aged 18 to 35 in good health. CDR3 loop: CASSPSASSYEQYF. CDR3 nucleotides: TGTGCCAGCAGCCCGTCGGCATCATCATACGAGCAGTACTTC.